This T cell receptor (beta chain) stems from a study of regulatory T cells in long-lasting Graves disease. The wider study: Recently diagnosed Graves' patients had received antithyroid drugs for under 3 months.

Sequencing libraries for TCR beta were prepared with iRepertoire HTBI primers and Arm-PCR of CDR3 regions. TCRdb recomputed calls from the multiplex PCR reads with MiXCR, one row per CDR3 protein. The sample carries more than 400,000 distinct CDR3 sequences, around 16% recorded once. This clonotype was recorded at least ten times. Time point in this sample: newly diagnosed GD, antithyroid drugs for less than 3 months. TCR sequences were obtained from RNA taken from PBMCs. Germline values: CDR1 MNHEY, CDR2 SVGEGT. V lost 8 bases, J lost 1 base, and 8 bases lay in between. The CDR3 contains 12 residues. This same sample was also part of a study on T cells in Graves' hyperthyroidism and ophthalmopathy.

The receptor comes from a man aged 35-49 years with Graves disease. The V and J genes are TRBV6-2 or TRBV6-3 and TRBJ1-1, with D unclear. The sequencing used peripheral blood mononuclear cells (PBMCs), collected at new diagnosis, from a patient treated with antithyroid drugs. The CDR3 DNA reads TGTGCCAGCGGGCAGCCGAACACTGAAGCTTTCTTT. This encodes CASGQPNTEAFF.